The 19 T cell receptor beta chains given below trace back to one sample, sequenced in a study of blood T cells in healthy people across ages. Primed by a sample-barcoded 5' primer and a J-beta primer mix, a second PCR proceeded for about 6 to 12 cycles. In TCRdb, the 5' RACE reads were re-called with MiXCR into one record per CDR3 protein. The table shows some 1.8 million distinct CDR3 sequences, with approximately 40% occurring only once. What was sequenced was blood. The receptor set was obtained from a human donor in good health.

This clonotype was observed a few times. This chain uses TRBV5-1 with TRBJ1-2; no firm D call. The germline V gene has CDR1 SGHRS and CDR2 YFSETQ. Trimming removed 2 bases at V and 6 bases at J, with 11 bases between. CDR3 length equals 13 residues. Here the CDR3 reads CASSLRVDDGYTF. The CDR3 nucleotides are TGCGCCAGCAGCTTACGAGTTGACGATGGCTACACCTTC.

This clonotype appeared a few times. CDR3 sequence (DNA): TGCAGCGTTGAAGATAGGCGGTGCGTCGGGCTCTACGAGCAGTACTTC. Translation: CSVEDRRCVGLYEQYF. The chain combines TRBV29-1 with TRBJ2-5, with D hard to call. The assigned J gene may be wrong: the sequence end matches TRBJ2-7 better. There are 16 residues in the CDR3. The germline V gene encodes CDR1 SQVTM and CDR2 ANQGSEA.

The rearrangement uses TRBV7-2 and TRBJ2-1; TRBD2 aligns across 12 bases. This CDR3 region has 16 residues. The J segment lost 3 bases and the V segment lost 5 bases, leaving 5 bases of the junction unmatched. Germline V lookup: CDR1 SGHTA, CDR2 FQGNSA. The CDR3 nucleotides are TGTGCCAGCAGCATCCTAGCGGGGGGGGACTACAATGAGCAGTTCTTC. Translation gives CASSILAGGDYNEQFF.

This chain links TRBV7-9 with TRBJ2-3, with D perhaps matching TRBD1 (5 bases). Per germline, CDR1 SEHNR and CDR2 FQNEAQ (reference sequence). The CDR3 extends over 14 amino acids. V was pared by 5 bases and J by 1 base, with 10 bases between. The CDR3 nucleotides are TGTGCCAGCAGCACAAAAGGGGGCACAGATACGCAGTATTTT. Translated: CASSTKGGTDTQYF. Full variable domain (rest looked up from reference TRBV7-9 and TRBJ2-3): DTGVSQNPRHKITKRGQNVTFRCDPISEHNRLYWYRQTLGQGPEFLTYFQNEAQLEKSRLLSDRFSAERPKGSFSTLEIQRTEQGDSAMYLCASSTKGGTDTQYFGPGTRLTVL.

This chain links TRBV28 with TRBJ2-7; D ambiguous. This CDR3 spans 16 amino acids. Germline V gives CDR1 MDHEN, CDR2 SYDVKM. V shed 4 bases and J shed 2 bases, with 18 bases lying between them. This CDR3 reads CASSSPLGPSAYEQYF. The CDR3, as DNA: TGTGCCAGCAGTTCCCCGCTAGGGCCCAGCGCCTACGAGCAGTACTTC.

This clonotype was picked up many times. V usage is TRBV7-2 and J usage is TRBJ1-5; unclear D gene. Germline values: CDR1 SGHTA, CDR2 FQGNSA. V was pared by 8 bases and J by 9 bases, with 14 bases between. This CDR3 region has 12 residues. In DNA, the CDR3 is TGTGCCAGCCGCGATGGGAACGGGCCCCAGCATTTT. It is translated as CASRDGNGPQHF.

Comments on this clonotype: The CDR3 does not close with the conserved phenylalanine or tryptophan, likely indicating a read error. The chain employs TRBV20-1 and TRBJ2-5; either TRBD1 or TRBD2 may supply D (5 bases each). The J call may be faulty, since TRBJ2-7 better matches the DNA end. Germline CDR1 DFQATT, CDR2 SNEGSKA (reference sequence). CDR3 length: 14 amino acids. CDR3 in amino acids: CSARGRVRGYEQYS. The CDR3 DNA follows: TGCAGTGCTAGAGGCAGGGTGAGGGGATACGAGCAGTACTCC.

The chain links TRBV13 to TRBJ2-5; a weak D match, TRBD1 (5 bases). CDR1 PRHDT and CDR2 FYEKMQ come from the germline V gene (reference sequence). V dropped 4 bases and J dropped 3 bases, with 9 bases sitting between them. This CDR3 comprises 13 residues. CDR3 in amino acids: CASSSDIKETQYF. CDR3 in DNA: TGTGCCAGCAGCTCGGACATAAAAGAGACCCAGTACTTC.

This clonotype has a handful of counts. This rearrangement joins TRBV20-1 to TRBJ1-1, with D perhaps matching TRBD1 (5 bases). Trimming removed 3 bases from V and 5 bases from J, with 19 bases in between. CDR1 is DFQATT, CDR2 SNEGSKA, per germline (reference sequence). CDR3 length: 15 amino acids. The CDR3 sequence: CSASVGARGSTEAFF. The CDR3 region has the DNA TGCAGTGCTAGTGTCGGGGCGCGGGGATCGACTGAAGCTTTCTTT.

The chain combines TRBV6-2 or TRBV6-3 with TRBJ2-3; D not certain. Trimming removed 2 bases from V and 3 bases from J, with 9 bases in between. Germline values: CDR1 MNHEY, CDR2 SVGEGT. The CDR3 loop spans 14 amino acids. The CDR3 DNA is TGTGCCAGCAGTTACGCTAGGTGGACAGATACGCAGTATTTT. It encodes CASSYARWTDTQYF.

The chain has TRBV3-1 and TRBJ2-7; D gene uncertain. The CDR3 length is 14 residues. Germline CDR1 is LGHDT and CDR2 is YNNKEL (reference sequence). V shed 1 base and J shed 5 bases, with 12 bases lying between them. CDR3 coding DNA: TGTGCCAGCAGCCAAGCCACCGTAAGCCACGAGCAGTACTTC. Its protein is CASSQATVSHEQYF.

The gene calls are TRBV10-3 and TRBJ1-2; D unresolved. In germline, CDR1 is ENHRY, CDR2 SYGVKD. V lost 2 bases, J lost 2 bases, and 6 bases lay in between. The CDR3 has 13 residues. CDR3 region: CAISEGPNYGYTF. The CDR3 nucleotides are TGTGCCATCAGTGAGGGACCGAACTATGGCTACACCTTC.

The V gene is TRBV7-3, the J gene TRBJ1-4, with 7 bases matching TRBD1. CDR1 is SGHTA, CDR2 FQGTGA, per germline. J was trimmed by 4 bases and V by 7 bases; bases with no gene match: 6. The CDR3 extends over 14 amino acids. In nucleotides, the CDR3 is TGTGCCAGCAACCTCGGGACAGTTAATGAAAAACTGTTTTTT. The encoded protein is CASNLGTVNEKLFF.

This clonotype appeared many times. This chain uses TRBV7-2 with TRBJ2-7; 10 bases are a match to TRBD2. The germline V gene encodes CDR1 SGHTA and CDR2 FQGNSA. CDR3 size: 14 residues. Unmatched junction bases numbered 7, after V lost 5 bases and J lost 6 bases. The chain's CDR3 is CASSAAGGPLEQYF. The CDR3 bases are TGTGCCAGCAGCGCAGCGGGGGGGCCTCTCGAGCAGTACTTC.

The CDR3 protein is CSAQGGDTGYEQYF. The CDR3 region has the DNA TGCAGCGCCCAGGGGGGGGACACTGGCTACGAGCAGTACTTC. The V gene is TRBV29-1, the J gene TRBJ2-7; D is tentatively TRBD1 or TRBD2 (7 bases each). This CDR3 is 14 amino acids long. Trimming stripped 7 bases from V and 3 bases from J, with 19 bases between. Germline assignment: CDR1 SQVTM and CDR2 ANQGSEA.

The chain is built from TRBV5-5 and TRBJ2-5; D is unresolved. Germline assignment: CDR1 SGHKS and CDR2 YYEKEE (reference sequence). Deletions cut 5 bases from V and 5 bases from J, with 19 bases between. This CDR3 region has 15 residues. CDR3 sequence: CASSPGPNIRETQYF. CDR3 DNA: TGTGCCAGCAGTCCTGGACCTAATATAAGGGAGACCCAGTACTTC. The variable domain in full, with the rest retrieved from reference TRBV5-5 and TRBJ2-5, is DAGVTQSPTHLIKTRGQQVTLRCSPISGHKSVSWYQQVLGQGPQFIFQYYEKEERGRGNFPDRFSARQFPNYSSELNVNALLLGDSALYLCASSPGPNIRETQYFGPGTRLLVL.

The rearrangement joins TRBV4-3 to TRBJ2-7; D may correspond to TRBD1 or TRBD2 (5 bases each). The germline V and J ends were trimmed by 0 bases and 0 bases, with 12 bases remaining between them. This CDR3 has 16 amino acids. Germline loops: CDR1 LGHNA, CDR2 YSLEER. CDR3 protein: CASSQEWGKASYEQYF. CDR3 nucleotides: TGCGCCAGCAGCCAAGAATGGGGGAAGGCCTCCTACGAGCAGTACTTC.

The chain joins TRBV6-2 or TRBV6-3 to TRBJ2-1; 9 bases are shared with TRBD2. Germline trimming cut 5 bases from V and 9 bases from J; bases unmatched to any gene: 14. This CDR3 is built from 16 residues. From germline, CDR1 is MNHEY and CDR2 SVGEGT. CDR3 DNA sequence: TGTGCCAGCAGTCACCAATCCGGCGGGGGGGCGGGTGAGCAGTTCTTC. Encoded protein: CASSHQSGGGAGEQFF.

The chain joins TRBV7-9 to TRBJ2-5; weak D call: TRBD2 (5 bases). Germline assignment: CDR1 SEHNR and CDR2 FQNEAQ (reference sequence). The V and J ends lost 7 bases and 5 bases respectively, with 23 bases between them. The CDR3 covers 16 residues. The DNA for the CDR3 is TGTGCCAGCACCGATGGGAGCAGATTAATTGGGGAGACCCAGTACTTC. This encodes CASTDGSRLIGETQYF.